This T cell receptor (beta chain) appears in the sequencing data of a study of brain T cells in children with intractable seizures. Specified time point: blood from clinic visit 5 months post-surgery; TSC patient then seizure free. Only cases whose brain tissue showed the highest T cell transcript signatures were sequenced. This CDR3 is 12 amino acids long. V shed 1 base and J shed 9 bases, with 7 bases lying between them. Per the germline V gene, CDR1 is SNHLY and CDR2 is FYNNEI. Regarding the study as a whole: Viral specificity was inferred only from CDR3 similarity; HCMV serostatus was unknown.

Only in-frame clones appear in the TCRdb table, and some are missing; sequencing was by immunoSEQ multiplex PCR. Here the sample spans around 340,000 clones, approximately 93% being singletons. Concerning this clone itself: As yet, its antigen is unknown.

The genes are TRBV2 and TRBJ1-5, with D uncertain. This specimen consisted of peripheral blood, obtained about 5 months after surgery. The origin of this receptor is a boy under two years old with tuberous sclerosis and intractable seizures. CDR3 residues: CASSEGHRPQHF. CDR3 sequence (DNA): TGTGCCAGCAGTGAAGGCCATCGGCCCCAGCATTTT.